These 12 T cell receptor beta chains were all obtained from the same sample, sequenced in a study of blood T cells in healthy people across ages. A J-beta primer mix and a sample-barcoded 5' primer were used in a second PCR of roughly 7 to 12 cycles. From the 5' RACE reads, TCRdb called clonotypes with MiXCR, one entry per CDR3 protein. The table includes more than 800,000 distinct CDR3 sequences, more than 25% detected once. The sequencing sample was made of blood. The receptors come from a woman older than 75 in good health.

This clonotype showed up many times. The chain combines TRBV7-8 with TRBJ2-7; tentative D call: TRBD1 (5 bases). The ends were cut back, 1 base at V and 2 bases at J, with 24 bases in the middle. The CDR3 consists of 19 residues. CDR1 and CDR2 from the germline V gene are SGHVS and FQNEAQ. The CDR3 DNA reads TGTGCCAGCAGCTTAGATCCCCGCTTGGGTCCCCTGGGGCCCTACGAGCAGTACTTC. Translation: CASSLDPRLGPLGPYEQYF. Variable domain in full (rest from reference TRBV7-8 and TRBJ2-7): GAGVSQSPRYKVAKRGQDVALRCDPISGHVSLFWYQQALGQGPEFLTYFQNEAQLDKSGLPSDRFFAERPEGSVSTLKIQRTQQEDSAVYLCASSLDPRLGPLGPYEQYFGPGTRLTVT.

V is TRBV5-1 and J is TRBJ2-2; TRBD1 matches at 7 bases. The CDR3 is 14 residues long. Germline assignment: CDR1 SGHRS and CDR2 YFSETQ. J was trimmed by 7 bases and V by 0 bases; bases with no gene match: 3. The CDR3 sequence is CASSLVAGGGELFF. The CDR3 nucleotides are TGCGCCAGCAGCTTGGTCGCAGGGGGCGGGGAGCTGTTTTTT.

On this clonotype: A read error is possible here, since a much larger clone lies one base away. The chain links TRBV29-1 to TRBJ1-1; no clear D gene. The germline gives CDR1 SQVTM, CDR2 ANQGSEA. This CDR3 region has 10 residues. V lost 6 bases to trimming and J lost 11 bases, with 13 bases between them. The CDR3 sequence: CSVSHLAAFF. DNA of the CDR3: TGCAGCGTCTCCCACCTTGCCGCTTTCTTT.

As for this clonotype: A much larger clone lies one base from this, so it may be a read error. This chain connects TRBV14 to TRBJ2-3; 7 bases agree with TRBD1. The CDR3 is 14 amino acids. CDR1 is SGHDN, CDR2 FVKESK, per germline. CDR3 nucleotide sequence: TGTGCCAGCAGGACAGGGATAAACACAGATACGCCGTATTTT. Residues: CASRTGINTDTPYF.

Comments on this clonotype: The CDR3 does not close with the conserved phenylalanine or tryptophan, likely indicating a read error. The chain joins TRBV7-8 to TRBJ1-6; 7 bases are shared with TRBD1. CDR1 SGHVS and CDR2 FQNEAQ come from the germline V gene. The trim removed 2 bases at V and 9 bases at J, leaving 10 bases unmatched. The length of the CDR3 is 16 residues. Written as DNA, the CDR3 is TGTGCCAGCAGCTTACGGACTCACCAGGGGGGTTCACCCCTCCACTGT. Translated: CASSLRTHQGGSPLHC.

This chain connects TRBV5-1 to TRBJ2-2; TRBD1 aligns across 8 bases. The V gene end was trimmed by 4 bases and the J gene end by 6 bases; junction bases not matched to a gene: 8. The CDR3 sequence is 15 residues long. Germline V gene sequence: CDR1 SGHRS, CDR2 YFSETQ. The CDR3 DNA is TGCGCCAGCAGCACGGGACAGGAGGCCCCCGGGGAGCTGTTTTTT. This sequence encodes CASSTGQEAPGELFF.

The table lists this clonotype with many counts. The CDR3 loop reads CASSQGLASSYNEQFF. The DNA of the CDR3 is TGTGCCAGCAGCCAAGGTCTAGCGAGCTCCTACAATGAGCAGTTCTTC. The V call is TRBV3-1, the J call TRBJ2-1, with a weak D call TRBD2 (6 bases). With 1 base removed from V and 0 bases from J, the gap between germline ends came to 10 bases. The CDR3 consists of 16 residues. Per the germline V gene, CDR1 is LGHDT and CDR2 is YNNKEL (reference sequence).

This clonotype came up once. The genes are TRBV18 and TRBJ1-1; D uncertain. Trimming shortened V by 5 bases and J by 4 bases, and 11 bases separated the two germline ends. Looked up from germline, CDR1 is KGHSH and CDR2 is LQKENI. The CDR3 consists of 13 residues. Here the CDR3 reads CASSSQRGTEAFF. DNA for the CDR3: TGTGCCAGCTCATCCCAACGGGGCACTGAAGCTTTCTTT.

This clonotype was observed many times. The V gene is TRBV20-1, the J gene TRBJ1-2; 8 bases align to TRBD1. There are 14 residues in the CDR3. V was pared by 2 bases and J by 4 bases, with 6 bases of the junction left unmatched. Germline V gene sequence: CDR1 DFQATT, CDR2 SNEGSKA (reference sequence). CDR3 DNA sequence: TGCAGTGCTAGACGGACAGGGAACGCCTATGGCTACACCTTC. Protein: CSARRTGNAYGYTF.

The V call is TRBV27, the J call TRBJ1-2, with TRBD1 matching 7 bases. Germline trimming cut 5 bases from V and 3 bases from J; bases unmatched to any gene: 9. Germline V CDR1 and CDR2: MNHEY, SMNVEV (reference sequence). This CDR3 is built from 15 residues. The CDR3 region is CASSPRQGLDYGYTF. The CDR3, as DNA: TGTGCCAGCAGTCCGAGACAGGGACTTGACTATGGCTACACCTTC.

This rearrangement joins TRBV3-1 to TRBJ2-5; a weak D match, TRBD2 (5 bases). The J call is uncertain, as TRBJ2-7 better fits the DNA end. Germline CDR1 reads LGHDT; CDR2 reads YNNKEL (reference sequence). This CDR3 has 14 residues. The CDR3 loop is CASSQESGSYEQYF. Written as DNA, the CDR3 is TGTGCCAGCAGCCAAGAATCGGGGTCTTACGAGCAGTACTTC.

This rearrangement joins TRBV7-2 to TRBJ2-1; 7 positions agree with TRBD2. Looked up from germline, CDR1 is SGHTA and CDR2 is FQGNSA. This CDR3 contains 14 residues. J was trimmed by 7 bases and V by 1 base; bases with no gene match: 4. The CDR3 coding sequence is TGTGCCAGCAGCTTAGTGGCACTAGCGAATGAGCAGTTCTTC. Translated: CASSLVALANEQFF.